What follows describes a single T cell receptor (beta chain). The authors distributed each subset's genomic DNA evenly over several immunoSEQ plates. Produced via immunoSEQ multiplex PCR; TCRdb's table is partial and in-frame only. The table records fewer than 3 million clones, 85% to 95% of them present only once. The data originate from a study of shared clonotypes between healthy human individuals. Study background: Donors had three CD4 naive, three CD4 memory, two CD8 naive and one CD8 memory plate apiece.

From germline, CDR1 is MDHEN and CDR2 SYDVKM. V lost 6 bases, J lost 6 bases, and 15 bases stayed unmatched. CDR3 length: 16 amino acids. This TCR derives from a man younger than 30 in good health. Some clones in this sample may be carry-over from other donors' samples. Sequenced: naive CD4+ T cells from PBMCs. Subset of the sample: CD45RA+ positively selected. The chain has TRBV28 and TRBJ2-7; 9 bases are shared with TRBD2. CDR3 in amino acids: CASSLAGTISIAEQYF. CDR3 nucleotide sequence: TGTGCCAGCAGCCTAGCGGGGACTATTTCTATCGCCGAGCAGTACTTC. Complete variable domain (other parts from reference TRBV28 and TRBJ2-7): DVKVTQSSRYLVKRTGEKVFLECVQDMDHENMFWYRQDPGLGLRLIYFSYDVKMKEKGDIPEGYSVSREKKERFSLILESASTNQTSMYLCASSLAGTISIAEQYFGPGTRLTVT.